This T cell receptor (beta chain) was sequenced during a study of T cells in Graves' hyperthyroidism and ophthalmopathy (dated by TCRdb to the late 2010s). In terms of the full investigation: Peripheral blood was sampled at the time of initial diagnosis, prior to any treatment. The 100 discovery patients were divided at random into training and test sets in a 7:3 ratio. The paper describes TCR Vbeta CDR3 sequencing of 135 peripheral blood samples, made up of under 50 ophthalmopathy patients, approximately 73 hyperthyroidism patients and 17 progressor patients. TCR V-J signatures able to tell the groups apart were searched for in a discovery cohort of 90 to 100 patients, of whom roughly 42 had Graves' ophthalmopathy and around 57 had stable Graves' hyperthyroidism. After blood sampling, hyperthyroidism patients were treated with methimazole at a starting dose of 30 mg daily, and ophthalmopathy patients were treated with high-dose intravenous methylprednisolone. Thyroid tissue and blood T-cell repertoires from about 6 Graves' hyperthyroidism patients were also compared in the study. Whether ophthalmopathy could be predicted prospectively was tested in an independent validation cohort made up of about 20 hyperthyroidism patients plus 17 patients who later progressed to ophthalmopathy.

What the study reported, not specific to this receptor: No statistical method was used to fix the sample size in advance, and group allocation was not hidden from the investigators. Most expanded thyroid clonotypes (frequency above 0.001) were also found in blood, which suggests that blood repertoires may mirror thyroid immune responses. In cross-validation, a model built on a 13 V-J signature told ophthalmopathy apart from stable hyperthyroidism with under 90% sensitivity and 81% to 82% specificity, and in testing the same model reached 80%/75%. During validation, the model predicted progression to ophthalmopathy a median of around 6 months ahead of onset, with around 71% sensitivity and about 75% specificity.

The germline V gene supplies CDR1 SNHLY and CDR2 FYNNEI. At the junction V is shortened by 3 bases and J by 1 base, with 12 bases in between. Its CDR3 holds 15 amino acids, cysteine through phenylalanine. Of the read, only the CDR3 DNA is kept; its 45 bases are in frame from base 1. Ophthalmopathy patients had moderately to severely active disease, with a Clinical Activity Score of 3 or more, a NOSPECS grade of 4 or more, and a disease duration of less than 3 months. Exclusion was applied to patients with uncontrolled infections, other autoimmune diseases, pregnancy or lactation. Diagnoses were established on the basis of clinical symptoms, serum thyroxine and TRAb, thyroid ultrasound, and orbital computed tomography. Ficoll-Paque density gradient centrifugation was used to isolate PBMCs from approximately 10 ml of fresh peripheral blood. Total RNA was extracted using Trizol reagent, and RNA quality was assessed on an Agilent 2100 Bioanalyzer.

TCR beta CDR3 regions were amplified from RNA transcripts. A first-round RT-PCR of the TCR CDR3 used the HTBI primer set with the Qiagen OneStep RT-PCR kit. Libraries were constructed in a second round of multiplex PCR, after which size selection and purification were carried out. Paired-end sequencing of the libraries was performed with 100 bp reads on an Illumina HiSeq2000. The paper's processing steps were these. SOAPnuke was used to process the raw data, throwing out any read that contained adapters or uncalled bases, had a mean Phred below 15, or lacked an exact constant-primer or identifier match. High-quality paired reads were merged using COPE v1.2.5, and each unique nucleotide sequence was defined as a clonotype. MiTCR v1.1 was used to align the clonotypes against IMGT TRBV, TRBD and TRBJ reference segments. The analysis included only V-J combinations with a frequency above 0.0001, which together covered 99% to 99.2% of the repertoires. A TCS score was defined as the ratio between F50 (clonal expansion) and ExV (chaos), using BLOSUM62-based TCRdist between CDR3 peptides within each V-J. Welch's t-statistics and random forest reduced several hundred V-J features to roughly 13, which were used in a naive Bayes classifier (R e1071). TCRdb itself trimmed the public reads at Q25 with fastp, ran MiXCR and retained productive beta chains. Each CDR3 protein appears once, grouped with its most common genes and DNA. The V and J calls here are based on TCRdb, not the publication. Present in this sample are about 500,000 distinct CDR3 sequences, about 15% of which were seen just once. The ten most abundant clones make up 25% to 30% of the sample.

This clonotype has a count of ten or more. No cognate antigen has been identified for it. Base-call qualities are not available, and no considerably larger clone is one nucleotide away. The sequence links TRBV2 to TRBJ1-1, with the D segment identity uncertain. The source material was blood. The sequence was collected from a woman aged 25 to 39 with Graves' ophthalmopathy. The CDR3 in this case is CASSEGREWNTEAFF. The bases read TGTGCCAGCAGTGAGGGGAGGGAGTGGAACACTGAAGCTTTCTTT.